This T cell receptor (beta chain) was sequenced for a study of CD4 and CD8 cells across lung adenocarcinoma regions. TCRdb called the PCR reads again in MiXCR, with one record for every CDR3 protein. Found here are 6,000 to 7,500 distinct CDR3 sequences, more than 45% of them singletons; the top ten hold 95% to 97%. Samples came from patients with localized non-small cell lung adenocarcinoma. CDR1 and CDR2 (germline): MNHNS, SASEGT. The CDR3 covers 18 residues. Trimming took 6 bases from V and 5 from J, leaving 28 bases between them. This sequence was found in a male donor with lung adenocarcinoma. The CD4 and CD8 labels of this study may be unreliable. Sequencing used CD8+ T cells from the center of a lung tumor. The genes are TRBV6-1 and TRBJ1-2; TRBD1 might be the D (6 bases). The CDR3 loop reads CASSLSLGGLWNVYGYTF. The CDR3 DNA follows: TGTGCCAGCAGCCTGAGTTTGGGGGGCTTATGGAACGTTTATGGCTACACCTTC.